The text below deals with one T cell receptor beta chain. This sample is part of a study of control samples from healthy donors and cancer patients. Between the trimmed V and J ends, which lost 6 bases and 11 bases, there was a span of 19 bases. Looked up from germline, CDR1 is MNHEY and CDR2 is SMNVEV (reference sequence). The CDR3 contains 13 residues. TCRdb's table, derived via immunoSEQ multiplex PCR, lists solely in-frame clones and lacks some. The sample carries approximately 70,000 clones, approximately 90% recorded once. J is TRBJ1-1 and V is TRBV27, with a tentative D call TRBD1 (5 bases). Sequencing was performed on PBMCs. This clonotype was sampled from a man between 60 and 70 years old with colorectal cancer. The CDR3 here is CASSPSGGGWAFF. The DNA of the CDR3 is TGTGCCAGCAGCCCCTCGGGGGGGGGTTGGGCTTTCTTT.